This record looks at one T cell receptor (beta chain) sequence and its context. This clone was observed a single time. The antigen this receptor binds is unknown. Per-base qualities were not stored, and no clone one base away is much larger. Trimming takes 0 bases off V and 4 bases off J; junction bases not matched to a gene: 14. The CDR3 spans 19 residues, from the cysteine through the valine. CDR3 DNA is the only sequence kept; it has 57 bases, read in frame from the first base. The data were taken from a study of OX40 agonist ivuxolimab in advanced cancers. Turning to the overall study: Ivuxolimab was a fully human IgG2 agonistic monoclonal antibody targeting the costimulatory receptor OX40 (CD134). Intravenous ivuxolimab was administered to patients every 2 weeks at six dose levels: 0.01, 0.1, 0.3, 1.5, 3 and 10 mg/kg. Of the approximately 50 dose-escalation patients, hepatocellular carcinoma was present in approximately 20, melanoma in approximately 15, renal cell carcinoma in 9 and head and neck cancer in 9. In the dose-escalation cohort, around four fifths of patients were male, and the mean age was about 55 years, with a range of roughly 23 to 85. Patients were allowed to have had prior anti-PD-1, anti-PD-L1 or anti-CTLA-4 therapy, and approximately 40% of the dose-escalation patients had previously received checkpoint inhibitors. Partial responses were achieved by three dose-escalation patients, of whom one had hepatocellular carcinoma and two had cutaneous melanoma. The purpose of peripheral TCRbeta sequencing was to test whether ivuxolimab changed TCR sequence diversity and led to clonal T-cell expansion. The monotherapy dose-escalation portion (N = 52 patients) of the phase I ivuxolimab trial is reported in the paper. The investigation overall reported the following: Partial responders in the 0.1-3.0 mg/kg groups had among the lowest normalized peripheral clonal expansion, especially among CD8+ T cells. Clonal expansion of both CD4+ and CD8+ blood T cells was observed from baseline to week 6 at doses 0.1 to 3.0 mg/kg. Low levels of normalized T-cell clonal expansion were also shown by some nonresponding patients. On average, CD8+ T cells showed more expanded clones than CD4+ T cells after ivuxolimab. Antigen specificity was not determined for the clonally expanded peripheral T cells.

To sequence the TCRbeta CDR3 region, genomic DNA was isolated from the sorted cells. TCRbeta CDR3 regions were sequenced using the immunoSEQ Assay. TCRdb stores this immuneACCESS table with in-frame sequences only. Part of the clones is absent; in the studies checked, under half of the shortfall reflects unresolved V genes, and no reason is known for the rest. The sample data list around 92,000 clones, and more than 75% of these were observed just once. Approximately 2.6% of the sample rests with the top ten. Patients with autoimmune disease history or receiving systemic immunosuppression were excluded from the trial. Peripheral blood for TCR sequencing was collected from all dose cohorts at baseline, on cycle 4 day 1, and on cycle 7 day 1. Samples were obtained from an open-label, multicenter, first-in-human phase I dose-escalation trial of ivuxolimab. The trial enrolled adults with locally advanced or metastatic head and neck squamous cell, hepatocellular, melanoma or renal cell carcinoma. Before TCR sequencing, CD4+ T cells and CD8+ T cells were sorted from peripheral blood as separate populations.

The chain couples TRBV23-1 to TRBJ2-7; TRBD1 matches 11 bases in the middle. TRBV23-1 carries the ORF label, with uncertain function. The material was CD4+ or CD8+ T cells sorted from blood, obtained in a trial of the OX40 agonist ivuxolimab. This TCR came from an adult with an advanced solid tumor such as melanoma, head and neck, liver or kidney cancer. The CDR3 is CASSQSDRGPADLSYEQYV. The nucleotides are TGCGCCAGCAGTCAATCGGACAGGGGGCCGGCGGATCTCTCTTACGAGCAGTACGTC.